The rows below give T cell receptor beta chains drawn from one sample of a study of CD8+ T cells in alopecia areata. Method: immunoSEQ multiplex PCR; TCRdb's copy keeps in-frame clones and lacks some. The sample has 160,000 or so clones, 50% to 75% seen once. This sample comprised CD4+ T cells sorted from blood, obtained at approximately week 60, from a patient treated with tofacitinib. The receptor set was obtained from a human donor with alopecia areata. The CDR3 runs from the conserved cysteine through the conserved F or W. Each record gives: clone size, D gene, V gene, J gene, CDR3 protein, CDR3 DNA. A D gene is named only where the DNA matches it firmly. Where a row states a size, it is once, few, many or the class of an expanded clone; other rows omit it.

few	-	TRBV4-1	TRBJ2-5	CASSRIGETQYF	TGCGCCAGCAGTCGTATAGGAGAGACCCAGTACTTC
once	-	TRBV6-5	TRBJ1-5	CASSLKGRQPQHF	TGTGCCAGCAGCCTCAAGGGGCGTCAGCCCCAGCATTTT
few	-	TRBV7-2	TRBJ2-2	CASSPVGELFF	TGTGCCAGCAGCCCGGTCGGGGAGCTGTTTTTT
-	TRBD1	TRBV15	TRBJ2-5	CATSTTPGQGAETQYF	TGTGCCACCAGCACAACCCCGGGACAGGGGGCAGAGACCCAGTACTTC
-	-	TRBV7-2	TRBJ1-1	CASSPELNTEAFF	TGTGCCAGCAGCCCAGAGCTGAACACTGAAGCTTTCTTT
-	-	TRBV5-4	TRBJ2-4	CASSLYVLSIQYF	TGTGCCAGCAGCTTGTACGTACTTTCCATTCAGTACTTC
-	-	TRBV5-1	TRBJ1-2	CASSLGFSAGGYTF	TGCGCCAGCAGCTTGGGATTCTCTGCTGGTGGCTACACCTTC
-	-	TRBV4-1	TRBJ1-3	CASSPLGHRENTIYF	TGCGCCAGCAGCCCTTTGGGACACCGCGAAAACACCATATATTTT
-	TRBD2	TRBV7-8	TRBJ2-6	CASSGLAGGLSGANVLTF	TGTGCCAGCAGCGGCCTAGCGGGGGGGCTATCTGGGGCCAACGTCCTGACTTTC
-	TRBD2	TRBV28	TRBJ2-3	CASSSRRTSGKDTQYF	TGTGCCAGCAGCTCTAGGCGGACTAGCGGGAAAGATACGCAGTATTTT
-	-	TRBV4-1	TRBJ1-5	CASSHPQGSNQPQHF	TGCGCCAGCAGCCACCCTCAGGGCAGCAATCAGCCCCAGCATTTT
-	-	TRBV19	TRBJ2-5	CASSTILRGETQYF	TGTGCCAGTAGTACAATCCTCAGGGGAGAGACCCAGTACTTC
-	-	TRBV30	TRBJ1-1	CAWSVPGVGRKAFF	TGTGCCTGGAGTGTACCAGGGGTGGGGCGGAAGGCTTTCTTT